This entry concerns a single T cell receptor (beta chain). Antigen unknown. This specimen comes from a study of cytomegalovirus exposure and HLA in healthy donors. Study outcomes and limitations: A later analysis showed TCR association rates differing by HLA locus, peaking at DRB1 and lowest at HLA-C. A later analysis found most CMV-associated TCR beta chains apparently HLA-restricted.

With V trimmed by 5 bases and J by 3 bases, 16 bases remained unmatched. The CDR3 spans 17 residues. The V gene's germline CDR1 is SGHRS and CDR2 YFSETQ. Researchers ran the PCR with 60 Vbeta and 13 Jbeta primers. The method was immunoSEQ multiplex PCR; TCRdb's version includes in-frame clones alone and lacks a portion of them. The sample gives 150,000 to 200,000 clones, under 75% of which show up once; 6% to 7.5% is in the top ten. This clonotype originated in a man between 35 and 55 years old in good health and CMV-seropositive. Source material: PBMCs. The V gene is TRBV5-1, the J gene TRBJ1-2, with 7 bases that match TRBD1. In nucleotides, the CDR3 is TGCGCCAGCAGTTCCGGGACAGTACCTTTGAGGCACTATGGCTACACCTTC. This translates into CASSSGTVPLRHYGYTF.